Listed here is a single T cell receptor beta chain. The sample belongs to a study of blood T cell repertoires in COVID-19. Study-level information: The United States, Italy and Spain provided the acute and convalescent COVID-19 samples. PBMCs, B-cell-depleted T cells, or T cells provided the cDNA or gDNA that made up the material.

TCRdb's copy holds only in-frame clones and misses some; the assay was immunoSEQ multiplex PCR. The sample holds 200,000 to 250,000 clones, around four fifths seen once. This CDR3 has 14 amino acids. Trimming shortened V by 4 bases and J by 6 bases, and 12 bases separated the two germline ends. Germline V gene data show CDR1 as LGHNA and CDR2 as YNFKEQ. The chain couples TRBV4-2 to TRBJ1-4; D possibly corresponds to TRBD1 (5 bases). Sequencing used peripheral blood. The TCR sequence derives from a woman of 80 years or more with COVID-19, enrolled during active disease. The CDR3 reads CASSPRVLDEKLFF. The CDR3 DNA is TGTGCCAGCAGCCCCAGGGTTTTGGATGAAAAACTGTTTTTT.